This TCR beta chain was identified in a study of T cells after yellow fever vaccination. The overall study: With SMART-Seq v4 Ultra Low Input, the fractions containing low cell numbers were prepared. Study results and limitations: Booster samples showed a return of most primary-vaccination clones (around 96% CD4, around 88% CD8). Although most clonotypes did not, a small share appeared in both CD4 and CD8 compartments.

This clonotype has a handful of counts. The antigen remains undetermined. The 5'RACE template-switching step produced TCR cDNA and added a universal primer site and UMIs. Each CDR3 protein is one row after TCRdb ran MiXCR on the 5' RACE reads. This table holds a few hundred thousand distinct CDR3 sequences, 4% found once. This receptor was taken from a man younger than 35 who received the YFV17D yellow fever vaccine. This sample comprised PBMCs, obtained 5 days after the yellow fever booster vaccination.

The DNA of the CDR3 is TGCAGTGCCCCTAACCGGAGGACTAGCGGGGGGCTGAACAATGAGCAGTTCTTC. Translated, it gives CSAPNRRTSGGLNNEQFF. V and J are TRBV20-1 and TRBJ2-1; 14 nucleotides line up with TRBD2. Germline loops: CDR1 DFQATT, CDR2 SNEGSKA (reference sequence). This CDR3 has 18 residues. The V gene end was trimmed by 6 bases and the J gene end by 5 bases; junction bases not matched to a gene: 15.